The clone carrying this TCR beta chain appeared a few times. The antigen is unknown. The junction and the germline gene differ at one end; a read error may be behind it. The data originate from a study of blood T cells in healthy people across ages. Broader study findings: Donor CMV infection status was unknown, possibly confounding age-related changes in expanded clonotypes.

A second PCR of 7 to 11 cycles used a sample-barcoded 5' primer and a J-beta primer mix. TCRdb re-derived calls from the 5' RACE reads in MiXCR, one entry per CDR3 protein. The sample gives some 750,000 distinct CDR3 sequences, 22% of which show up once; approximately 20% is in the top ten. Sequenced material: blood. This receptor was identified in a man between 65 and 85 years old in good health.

The CDR3 DNA sequence: TGCGCCAGCAGCAACTCGGCCCCGCCGACGTACAGTGAGCAGTTCTTC. It is translated as CASSNSAPPTYSEQFF. The V gene is TRBV5-1, the J gene TRBJ2-1, with D hard to call. This CDR3 contains 16 residues. CDR1 SGHRS and CDR2 YFSETQ come from the germline V gene.